Each of the 23 T cell receptor beta chains below was sequenced from the same sample in a study of shared clonotypes between healthy human individuals. Profiled with immunoSEQ multiplex PCR; TCRdb holds only in-frame clones, not every one. Of 2 million to 2.5 million clones in the sample, more than 90% were seen once. Sequenced input: naive CD4+ T cells sorted from blood. The subset is: CD45RA+ positively selected. These receptors were collected from a man between 18 and 29 years old in good health.

As for this clone: The same CDR3 also results from other DNA sequences found in this sample. The chain links TRBV5-4 to TRBJ2-7, with a possible D match to TRBD2 (5 bases). CDR1 SGHNT and CDR2 YYREEE come from the germline V gene (reference sequence). This CDR3 is built from 14 residues. V lost 0 bases and J 4 bases, leaving 11 bases between the germline ends. CDR3 protein: CASSLASGRYEQYF. The DNA of the CDR3 is TGTGCCAGCAGCTTGGCGTCGGGAAGGTACGAGCAGTACTTC.

The gene calls are TRBV13 and TRBJ1-4; D is unresolved. The CDR3 has 15 residues. Looked up from germline, CDR1 is PRHDT and CDR2 is FYEKMQ (reference sequence). V shed 2 bases and J shed 6 bases, with 13 bases lying between them. The CDR3 loop is CASSLKGRWDEKLFF. For the CDR3, the DNA is TGTGCCAGCAGCTTAAAGGGCCGTTGGGATGAAAAACTGTTTTTT.

The J gene is TRBJ1-2, the V gene TRBV18; no definite D call. The CDR3 is 13 amino acids. V was trimmed by 3 bases and J by 12 bases, leaving 17 bases between them. Germline V gives CDR1 KGHSH, CDR2 LQKENI. CDR3 DNA: TGTGCCAGCTCACCCGGGCCAGGCTCGGCACACACCTTC. The encoded protein is CASSPGPGSAHTF. The variable domain in full, completed from reference TRBV18 and TRBJ1-2, reads NAGVMQNPRHLVRRRGQEARLRCSPMKGHSHVYWYRQLPEEGLKFMVYLQKENIIDESGMPKERFSAEFPKEGPSILRIQQVVRGDSAAYFCASSPGPGSAHTFGSGTRLTVV.

The chain employs TRBV28 and TRBJ1-2; 9 bases are a match to TRBD1. Losses at the gene ends were 5 bases for V and 8 bases for J; bases not matched to a gene: 18. The CDR3 extends over 17 amino acids. CDR1 MDHEN and CDR2 SYDVKM come from the germline V gene. CDR3 DNA sequence: TGTGCCAGCAGTCTAACGTGGCGGGGGGACAGGGTGGGAGGCTACACCTTC. This sequence encodes CASSLTWRGDRVGGYTF.

V usage is TRBV29-1 and J usage is TRBJ1-1; D remains unclear. The CDR3 has 11 amino acids. Germline V lookup: CDR1 SQVTM, CDR2 ANQGSEA. V was pared by 3 bases and J by 8 bases, with 10 bases between. The CDR3: CSVDDPGEAFF. DNA of the CDR3: TGCAGCGTTGATGACCCGGGGGAAGCTTTCTTT.

This clone was observed a single time. The chain carries TRBV7-3 and TRBJ1-2; TRBD1 matches at 7 bases. Germline trimming cut 4 bases from V and 3 bases from J; bases unmatched to any gene: 5. Germline V CDR1 and CDR2: SGHTA, FQGTGA. This CDR3 is 14 amino acids long. CDR3 residues: CASSSRQGDYGYTF. CDR3 nucleotide sequence: TGTGCCAGCAGCTCCCGACAGGGTGACTATGGCTACACCTTC.

The V gene is TRBV11-3, the J gene TRBJ2-2; tentative D call: TRBD1 (5 bases). V was clipped by 1 base and J by 3 bases, with 6 bases between them. Germline assignment: CDR1 SGHNT and CDR2 YENEEA. CDR3 size: 14 residues. The DNA of the CDR3 is TGTGCCAGCAGCTTAGTGGGGCACACCGGGGAGCTGTTTTTT. It encodes CASSLVGHTGELFF.

The chain is built from TRBV5-1 and TRBJ1-4, with a weak D call TRBD1 (5 bases). The V end lost 4 bases, the J end lost 0 bases, and 19 bases lay between the germline ends. Germline-derived CDR1 and CDR2 are SGHRS and YFSETQ. The CDR3 has 18 residues. The CDR3 reads CASSLSGPQASTNEKLFF. CDR3 nucleotide sequence: TGCGCCAGCAGCCTGTCCGGGCCACAGGCTTCAACTAATGAAAAACTGTTTTTT.

The gene calls are TRBV5-1 and TRBJ2-5; the match to TRBD2 covers 11 bases. Unmatched junction bases numbered 0, after V lost 5 bases and J lost 3 bases. Germline lookup yields CDR1 SGHRS and CDR2 YFSETQ. The CDR3 runs to 13 residues. CDR3 DNA: TGCGCCAGCAGGACTAGCGGGAAAGAGACCCAGTACTTC. It encodes CASRTSGKETQYF.

J is TRBJ2-4 and V is TRBV28; 8 nucleotides match TRBD1. This CDR3 contains 15 residues. The germline gives CDR1 MDHEN, CDR2 SYDVKM. V shed 6 bases, J shed 0 bases, and the junction held 4 bases outside the gene matches. This CDR3 reads CASRTGEVAKNIQYF. DNA for the CDR3: TGTGCCAGCAGGACAGGGGAGGTAGCCAAAAACATTCAGTACTTC. Full variable domain (outside the CDR3, taken from reference TRBV28 and TRBJ2-4): DVKVTQSSRYLVKRTGEKVFLECVQDMDHENMFWYRQDPGLGLRLIYFSYDVKMKEKGDIPEGYSVSREKKERFSLILESASTNQTSMYLCASRTGEVAKNIQYFGAGTRLSVL.

This chain connects TRBV6-1 to TRBJ2-1; a weak D match, TRBD2 (5 bases). Germline assignment: CDR1 MNHNS and CDR2 SASEGT. V shed 8 bases and J shed 5 bases, with 13 bases lying between them. The CDR3 is 13 residues long. CDR3 residues: CASFVGADNEQFF. In nucleotides, the CDR3 is TGTGCCAGCTTTGTAGGAGCGGACAATGAGCAGTTCTTC.

The chain uses TRBV5-1 and TRBJ2-2, with TRBD1 as a possible D gene (5 bases). Trimming took 4 bases from V and 7 from J, leaving 17 bases between them. Germline CDR1 and CDR2: SGHRS and YFSETQ. CDR3 size: 15 residues. In DNA form, the CDR3 reads TGCGCCAGCAGCCCCGACCAGGGATGGGGCGGGGAGCTGTTTTTT. Translating it yields CASSPDQGWGGELFF.

The V call is TRBV5-1, the J call TRBJ2-7; D is uncertain. This CDR3 is built from 14 residues. CDR1 SGHRS and CDR2 YFSETQ come from the germline V gene. Trimming took off 0 bases at V and 4 bases at J, with 11 bases between the two ends. CDR3 nucleotide sequence: TGCGCCAGCAGCTTGGGAGCCACGGAGTACGAGCAGTACTTC. Protein: CASSLGATEYEQYF.

This chain connects TRBV2 to TRBJ1-2, with 7 bases identical to TRBD1. Looked up from germline, CDR1 is SNHLY and CDR2 is FYNNEI. The CDR3 sequence is 14 residues long. V was pared by 6 bases and J by 4 bases, with 8 bases of the junction left unmatched. Written as DNA, the CDR3 is TGTGCCAGCAGGGCGGGACAGCTTCTCTATGGCTACACCTTC. Its protein product is CASRAGQLLYGYTF.

The chain recombines TRBV6-1 with TRBJ1-4; 7 nucleotides line up with TRBD1. V trimming: 4 bases; J trimming: 2 bases; junction bases outside the gene matches: 10. In germline, CDR1 is MNHNS, CDR2 SASEGT. There are 17 residues in the CDR3. For the CDR3, the DNA is TGTGCCAGCAGTGCCTACAGGGGTAGCAGGACTAATGAAAAACTGTTTTTT. Protein product: CASSAYRGSRTNEKLFF.

The genes are TRBV5-4 and TRBJ1-1; D remains unclear. This CDR3 is built from 14 residues. Trimming took off 5 bases at V and 2 bases at J, with 13 bases between the two ends. The germline V gene has CDR1 SGHNT and CDR2 YYREEE (reference sequence). CDR3 nucleotide sequence: TGTGCCAGCAGTTCACCCAGGAGTAACACTGAAGCTTTCTTT. This gives the protein CASSSPRSNTEAFF. Supplemented by reference TRBV5-4 and TRBJ1-1, the full variable domain reads ETGVTQSPTHLIKTRGQQVTLRCSSQSGHNTVSWYQQALGQGPQFIFQYYREEENGRGNFPPRFSGLQFPNYSSELNVNALELDDSALYLCASSSPRSNTEAFFGQGTRLTVV.

The V and J genes are TRBV5-1 and TRBJ2-3, with 12 bases matching TRBD2. V lost 4 bases, J lost 6 bases, and 12 bases stayed unmatched. CDR1 is SGHRS and CDR2 is YFSETQ in the germline V gene. The CDR3 runs 17 residues. The CDR3 reads CASSGTLLAGGMDTQYF. CDR3 nucleotides: TGCGCCAGCAGCGGAACTTTACTAGCGGGGGGCATGGATACGCAGTATTTT.

This clone was detected once. CDR3 residues: CASSFKQGTGELFF. CDR3 DNA: TGTGCCAGCAGCTTCAAACAGGGCACCGGGGAGCTGTTTTTT. The chain is built from TRBV5-6 and TRBJ2-2; a possible D gene is TRBD1 (6 bases). V lost 2 bases and J lost 4, with 9 bases in between. The CDR3 totals 14 residues. Germline lookup yields CDR1 SGHDT and CDR2 YYEEEE.

Worth noting for this clone: The sample has other DNA sequences that encode this CDR3 too. The chain recombines TRBV28 with TRBJ1-2; TRBD1 matches at 9 bases. The CDR3 totals 14 residues. Germline trimming cut 2 bases from V and 4 bases from J; bases unmatched to any gene: 2. From germline, CDR1 is MDHEN and CDR2 SYDVKM. This chain's CDR3 is CASSLPQGAYGYTF. DNA of the CDR3: TGTGCCAGCAGTTTACCACAGGGGGCCTATGGCTACACCTTC.

The V gene is TRBV19, the J gene TRBJ2-5; the match to TRBD1 covers 8 bases. The CDR3 length is 16 residues. V was pared by 3 bases and J by 2 bases, with 8 bases of the junction left unmatched. Germline values: CDR1 LNHDA, CDR2 SQIVND (reference sequence). CDR3 coding DNA: TGTGCCAGTAGTATCGGTGGCGGGACAGGTCAAGAGACCCAGTACTTC. Translation: CASSIGGGTGQETQYF. Full variable domain (rest looked up from reference TRBV19 and TRBJ2-5): DGGITQSPKYLFRKEGQNVTLSCEQNLNHDAMYWYRQDPGQGLRLIYYSQIVNDFQKGDIAEGYSVSREKKESFPLTVTSAQKNPTAFYLCASSIGGGTGQETQYFGPGTRLLVL.

This chain joins TRBV6-1 and TRBJ1-2; D is perhaps TRBD1 (6 bases). Germline assignment: CDR1 MNHNS and CDR2 SASEGT. With 6 bases removed from V and 5 bases from J, the gap between germline ends came to 13 bases. This CDR3 contains 13 residues. The DNA of the CDR3 is TGTGCCAGCAGGACACCGGGACAATATGGCTACACCTTC. It is translated as CASRTPGQYGYTF.

This clone was observed a single time. V usage is TRBV2 and J usage is TRBJ1-5, with 7 bases fitting TRBD1. The trim removed 6 bases at V and 7 bases at J, leaving 6 bases unmatched. Germline CDR1 is SNHLY and CDR2 is FYNNEI. This CDR3 has 13 amino acids. CDR3: CASSRDRGQPQHF. The CDR3, as DNA: TGTGCCAGCAGCCGGGACAGAGGGCAGCCCCAGCATTTT.

The rearrangement links TRBV5-1 to TRBJ1-4; no definite D call. CDR1 is SGHRS and CDR2 is YFSETQ in the germline V gene. V shed 5 bases and J shed 4 bases, with 6 bases lying between them. The CDR3 is 12 amino acids. Here the CDR3 DNA reads TGCGCCAGCAGTTCGCTTAATGAAAAACTGTTTTTT. Amino acids: CASSSLNEKLFF.